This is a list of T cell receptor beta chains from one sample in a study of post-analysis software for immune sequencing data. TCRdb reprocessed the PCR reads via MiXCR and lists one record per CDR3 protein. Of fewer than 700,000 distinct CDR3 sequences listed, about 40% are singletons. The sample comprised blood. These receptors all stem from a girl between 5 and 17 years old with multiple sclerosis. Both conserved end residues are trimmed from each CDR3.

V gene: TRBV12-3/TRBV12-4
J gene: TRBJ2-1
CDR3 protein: ASSQTSGRVVEQF

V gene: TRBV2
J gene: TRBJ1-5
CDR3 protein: ASSRAQAGQPQH

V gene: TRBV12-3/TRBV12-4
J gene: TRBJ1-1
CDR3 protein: ASSPGARVATEAF

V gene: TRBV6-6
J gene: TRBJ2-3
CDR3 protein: ASSQIIAGASDTQY

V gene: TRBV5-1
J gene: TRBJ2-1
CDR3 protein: ASSLASGRSGDEQF

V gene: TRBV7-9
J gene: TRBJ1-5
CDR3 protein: ASSSGGGIGQPQH

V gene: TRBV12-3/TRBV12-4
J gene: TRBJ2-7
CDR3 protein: ASSWDGRADVQY

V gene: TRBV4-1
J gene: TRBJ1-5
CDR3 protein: ASSQTRDRSNQPQH

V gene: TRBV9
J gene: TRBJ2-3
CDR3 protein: ASTRSGFSTDTQY

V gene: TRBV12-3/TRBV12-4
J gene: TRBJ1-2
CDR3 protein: ASSSLTGDSYGYT

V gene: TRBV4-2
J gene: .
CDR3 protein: ASSPARAAHEQY